This is a list of T cell receptor beta chains from one sample in a study of STAT5B mutations in CD4+ large granular lymphocyte leukemia. Method: immunoSEQ multiplex PCR; TCRdb's copy keeps in-frame clones and lacks some. The sample gives some 35,000 clones, roughly 82% of which show up once; about 2.3% is in the top ten. Input material: CD4+ T cells from blood buffy coats. These receptors all stem from a human donor in good health. Each CDR3 is given with its conserved first and last residue. The D gene is left open where the match is weak. Clone size is given for some rows only: seen once, a few or many times, or a class if the clone is expanded.

j_call: TRBJ1-1
v_call: TRBV7-6
clone_size: .
d_call: .
cdr3_nt: TGTGCCAGCAGCTTTTCCTCCGGGCAGTCAAGGATGAACACTGAAGCTTTCTTT
cdr3_aa: CASSFSSGQSRMNTEAFF

j_call: TRBJ1-3
v_call: TRBV9
clone_size: .
d_call: .
cdr3_nt: TGTGCCAGCAGCGCCACCCGGACGGGAAGCTCTGGAAACACCATATATTTT
cdr3_aa: CASSATRTGSSGNTIYF

j_call: TRBJ2-1
v_call: TRBV2
clone_size: .
d_call: .
cdr3_nt: TGTGCCAGCAGCCTCTACCTGAGCTCCTACAATGAGCAGTTCTTC
cdr3_aa: CASSLYLSSYNEQFF

j_call: TRBJ1-1
v_call: TRBV5-1
clone_size: few
d_call: .
cdr3_nt: TGCGCCAGCAGCTTGGTAGTGGACACTGAAGCTTTCTTT
cdr3_aa: CASSLVVDTEAFF

j_call: TRBJ2-7
v_call: TRBV6-5
clone_size: .
d_call: .
cdr3_nt: TGTGCCAGCAGAAGACAGGAGGACGAGCAGTACTTC
cdr3_aa: CASRRQEDEQYF

j_call: TRBJ1-2
v_call: TRBV28
clone_size: .
d_call: .
cdr3_nt: TGTGCCAGCACCCCAGGCGGATTAAACTATGGCTACACCTTC
cdr3_aa: CASTPGGLNYGYTF

j_call: TRBJ2-2
v_call: TRBV6-4
clone_size: .
d_call: .
cdr3_nt: TGTGCCAGCGGTCGGACAGTTAACACCGGGGAGCTGTTTTTT
cdr3_aa: CASGRTVNTGELFF

j_call: TRBJ2-5
v_call: TRBV27
clone_size: .
d_call: .
cdr3_nt: TGTGCCAGCAGTTTAGAGAGAGGCCAGGGAGGTCGAGAGACCCAGTACTTC
cdr3_aa: CASSLERGQGGRETQYF

j_call: TRBJ1-4
v_call: TRBV10-2
clone_size: .
d_call: .
cdr3_nt: TGCGCCAGCAGTGAAACCTCAACTAATGAAAAACTGTTTTTT
cdr3_aa: CASSETSTNEKLFF

j_call: TRBJ1-2
v_call: TRBV7-8
clone_size: .
d_call: .
cdr3_nt: TGTGCCAGCAGCTCCGGAGGGAGCTCCTATGGCTACACCTTC
cdr3_aa: CASSSGGSSYGYTF

j_call: TRBJ2-1
v_call: TRBV9
clone_size: .
d_call: .
cdr3_nt: TGTGCCAGCAGCGTGGGACCTAGCTATGAGCAGTTCTTC
cdr3_aa: CASSVGPSYEQFF

j_call: TRBJ2-3
v_call: TRBV6-6
clone_size: .
d_call: .
cdr3_nt: TGTGCCAGCACCGGGGGACAGCGAGGCGCAGATACGCAGTATTTT
cdr3_aa: CASTGGQRGADTQYF

j_call: TRBJ1-3
v_call: TRBV6-1
clone_size: .
d_call: .
cdr3_nt: TGTGCCAGCATACAGGAAACTGGAAACACCATATATTTT
cdr3_aa: CASIQETGNTIYF

j_call: TRBJ1-4
v_call: TRBV6-6
clone_size: .
d_call: .
cdr3_nt: TGTGCCAGCAGTTACCGGGGGGGTAATGAAAAACTGTTTTTT
cdr3_aa: CASSYRGGNEKLFF

j_call: TRBJ1-2
v_call: TRBV6-4
clone_size: .
d_call: .
cdr3_nt: TGTGCCAGCAGTGCCTCCACGGGGGAGGCCTATGGCTACACCTTC
cdr3_aa: CASSASTGEAYGYTF

j_call: TRBJ1-1
v_call: TRBV29-1
clone_size: .
d_call: .
cdr3_nt: TGCAGCGTCCCACGCCCAGGGTTGGAAGCTTTCTTT
cdr3_aa: CSVPRPGLEAFF

j_call: TRBJ1-1
v_call: TRBV19
clone_size: .
d_call: .
cdr3_nt: TGTGCCAGTAGTAACACAATGAACACTGAAGCTTTCTTT
cdr3_aa: CASSNTMNTEAFF

j_call: TRBJ1-1
v_call: TRBV5-1
clone_size: .
d_call: .
cdr3_nt: TGCGCCAGCAGCTTTTCCGATGACACTGAAGCTTTCTTT
cdr3_aa: CASSFSDDTEAFF

j_call: TRBJ1-2
v_call: TRBV7-2
clone_size: .
d_call: .
cdr3_nt: TGTGCCAGCAGCTTAGGGCTCAGGGGTGGCTACACCTTC
cdr3_aa: CASSLGLRGGYTF

j_call: TRBJ1-6
v_call: TRBV11-2
clone_size: .
d_call: .
cdr3_nt: TGTGCCAGCAGCCCTACCTCAGGAGATAATTCACCCCTCCACTTT
cdr3_aa: CASSPTSGDNSPLHF

j_call: TRBJ1-5
v_call: TRBV6-6
clone_size: .
d_call: .
cdr3_nt: TGTGCCAGCAGCCCTCAACTCCGGGACGGCCATCAGCCCCAGCATTTT
cdr3_aa: CASSPQLRDGHQPQHF

j_call: TRBJ1-5
v_call: TRBV6-6
clone_size: .
d_call: .
cdr3_nt: TGTGCCAGCAGCTACAGGCGGACAGATAGCAATCAGCCCCAGCATTTT
cdr3_aa: CASSYRRTDSNQPQHF

j_call: TRBJ2-3
v_call: TRBV2
clone_size: .
d_call: TRBD1
cdr3_nt: TGTGCCAGCAGTGAGGGACAGGCCGGAGATACGCAGTATTTT
cdr3_aa: CASSEGQAGDTQYF

j_call: TRBJ2-3
v_call: TRBV11-2
clone_size: .
d_call: TRBD2
cdr3_nt: TGTGCCAGCCAAATGAGCGGGAGGGTGGGCAGCACAGATACGCAGTATTTT
cdr3_aa: CASQMSGRVGSTDTQYF

j_call: TRBJ1-3
v_call: TRBV5-4
clone_size: once
d_call: TRBD1
cdr3_nt: TGTGCCAGCAGCTCACAGGGGAGAAATGGAAACACCATATATTTT
cdr3_aa: CASSSQGRNGNTIYF

j_call: TRBJ1-1
v_call: TRBV11-2
clone_size: .
d_call: TRBD1
cdr3_nt: TGTGCCAGCAGCTTAAGCCAGGGGGCCACTGAAGCTTTCTTT
cdr3_aa: CASSLSQGATEAFF

j_call: TRBJ1-4
v_call: TRBV5-1
clone_size: .
d_call: .
cdr3_nt: TGCGCCAGCAGCTTAGGAGGGAGTGGGTCTAATGAAAAACTGTTTTTT
cdr3_aa: CASSLGGSGSNEKLFF

j_call: TRBJ2-2
v_call: TRBV6-1
clone_size: .
d_call: .
cdr3_nt: TGTGCCAGCACGGGAGATGTGACCGGGGAGCTGTTTTTT
cdr3_aa: CASTGDVTGELFF

j_call: TRBJ1-2
v_call: TRBV2
clone_size: .
d_call: .
cdr3_nt: TGTGCCAGCAGTAATGGACGGTCTAACTATGGCTACACCTTC
cdr3_aa: CASSNGRSNYGYTF

j_call: TRBJ1-2
v_call: TRBV27
clone_size: once
d_call: .
cdr3_nt: TGTGCCAGCAGTTTCGAGGGAAACTATGGCTACACCTTC
cdr3_aa: CASSFEGNYGYTF

j_call: TRBJ1-5
v_call: TRBV6-1
clone_size: few
d_call: TRBD1
cdr3_nt: TGTGCCAGCAAGGGACAGGGTTCCAATCAGCCCCAGCATTTT
cdr3_aa: CASKGQGSNQPQHF

j_call: TRBJ2-3
v_call: TRBV5-4
clone_size: .
d_call: TRBD1
cdr3_nt: TGTGCCAGCAGCTTGCAGGGGGCAGCCGATACGCAGTATTTT
cdr3_aa: CASSLQGAADTQYF

j_call: TRBJ1-1
v_call: TRBV5-1
clone_size: .
d_call: TRBD1
cdr3_nt: TGCGCCAGCAGCCGTCCCACGGACAGGGGCTTGAACACTGAAGCTTTCTTT
cdr3_aa: CASSRPTDRGLNTEAFF

j_call: TRBJ1-4
v_call: TRBV30
clone_size: .
d_call: .
cdr3_nt: TGTGCCTGGCGAGGACCAACTAATGAAAAACTGTTTTTT
cdr3_aa: CAWRGPTNEKLFF

j_call: TRBJ1-1
v_call: TRBV29-1
clone_size: .
d_call: TRBD1
cdr3_nt: TGCAGCGTTGAAGACGGACAGGGGAGATTGTCGAACACTGAAGCTTTCTTT
cdr3_aa: CSVEDGQGRLSNTEAFF

j_call: TRBJ2-4
v_call: TRBV5-1
clone_size: .
d_call: .
cdr3_nt: TGCGCCAGCACCCCGACAGGGACTGCCAAAAACATTCAGTACTTC
cdr3_aa: CASTPTGTAKNIQYF

j_call: TRBJ1-1
v_call: TRBV6-1
clone_size: .
d_call: .
cdr3_nt: TGTGCCAGCAGTCCCGAAGCCGGGACTGAAGCTTTCTTT
cdr3_aa: CASSPEAGTEAFF

j_call: TRBJ1-1
v_call: TRBV25-1
clone_size: .
d_call: .
cdr3_nt: TGTGCCAGCAGTGAGAGGGACACTGAAGCTTTCTTT
cdr3_aa: CASSERDTEAFF

j_call: TRBJ2-7
v_call: TRBV10-3
clone_size: few
d_call: .
cdr3_nt: TGTGCCTCCTCGGGGGATCGCAGCGAGCAGTACTTC
cdr3_aa: CASSGDRSEQYF

j_call: TRBJ2-7
v_call: TRBV9
clone_size: .
d_call: .
cdr3_nt: TGTGCCAGCAGCGGGGCCGGCAACTACGAGCAGTACTTC
cdr3_aa: CASSGAGNYEQYF

j_call: TRBJ2-3
v_call: TRBV16
clone_size: .
d_call: .
cdr3_nt: TGTGCCAGCAGCCAATCGTCCGGGGAAACAGATACGCAGTATTTT
cdr3_aa: CASSQSSGETDTQYF

j_call: TRBJ1-1
v_call: TRBV5-1
clone_size: .
d_call: .
cdr3_nt: TGCGCCAGCAGCCTCCCAGGGGAGAACACTGAAGCTTTCTTT
cdr3_aa: CASSLPGENTEAFF

j_call: TRBJ2-5
v_call: TRBV9
clone_size: .
d_call: TRBD2
cdr3_nt: TGTGCCAGCAGCGCGGATCTACTAGCGGTGGAGAAGACCCAGTACTTC
cdr3_aa: CASSADLLAVEKTQYF

j_call: TRBJ1-4
v_call: TRBV5-4
clone_size: .
d_call: TRBD1
cdr3_nt: TGTGCCAGCAGCGGCCCGGGACAGGCAGAAGCAACTAATGAAAAACTGTTTTTT
cdr3_aa: CASSGPGQAEATNEKLFF

j_call: TRBJ2-5
v_call: TRBV5-4
clone_size: .
d_call: TRBD1
cdr3_nt: TGTGCCAGCAGCCGCCGGGACAGCCAAGAGACCCAGTACTTC
cdr3_aa: CASSRRDSQETQYF

j_call: TRBJ2-7
v_call: TRBV9
clone_size: .
d_call: .
cdr3_nt: TGTGCCAGCAGCGTAGTATTAGACGAGCAGTACTTC
cdr3_aa: CASSVVLDEQYF

j_call: TRBJ2-7
v_call: TRBV5-4
clone_size: .
d_call: .
cdr3_nt: TGTGCCAGCAGCTTGGCCGGCGGCGGCGGATCCTACGAGCAGTACTTC
cdr3_aa: CASSLAGGGGSYEQYF

j_call: TRBJ2-2
v_call: TRBV25-1
clone_size: .
d_call: .
cdr3_nt: TGTGCCAGCAGTGAACTGGGACTGAGTTCCGGGGAGCTGTTTTTT
cdr3_aa: CASSELGLSSGELFF

j_call: TRBJ2-4
v_call: TRBV6-1
clone_size: .
d_call: .
cdr3_nt: TGTGCCAGCAGGGAAGGTACACTAGCCAAAAACATTCAGTACTTC
cdr3_aa: CASREGTLAKNIQYF

j_call: TRBJ1-5
v_call: TRBV10-2
clone_size: .
d_call: TRBD1
cdr3_nt: TGCGCCGGTTCGACAGGGCAGAATCAGCCCCAGCATTTT
cdr3_aa: CAGSTGQNQPQHF

j_call: TRBJ2-7
v_call: TRBV18
clone_size: few
d_call: .
cdr3_nt: TGTGCCAGCTCAGACTCCTACGAGCAGTACTTC
cdr3_aa: CASSDSYEQYF

j_call: TRBJ2-1
v_call: TRBV5-1
clone_size: .
d_call: TRBD1
cdr3_nt: TGCGCCAGCAGCTTCGACAGGGCCGGAAATGAGCAGTTCTTC
cdr3_aa: CASSFDRAGNEQFF

j_call: TRBJ2-7
v_call: TRBV19
clone_size: .
d_call: .
cdr3_nt: TGTGCCAGTAGTATAGGGGCAGGAACCGACGAGCAGTACTTC
cdr3_aa: CASSIGAGTDEQYF

j_call: TRBJ1-2
v_call: TRBV5-6
clone_size: .
d_call: TRBD1
cdr3_nt: TGTGCCAGCAGACTCCGTGGACAGGGGATTGAGTATGGCTACACCTTC
cdr3_aa: CASRLRGQGIEYGYTF

j_call: TRBJ1-2
v_call: TRBV11-2
clone_size: .
d_call: TRBD1
cdr3_nt: TGTGCCAGCAGCCCGGACAGGCTTTATGGCTACACCTTC
cdr3_aa: CASSPDRLYGYTF

j_call: TRBJ2-7
v_call: TRBV5-1
clone_size: .
d_call: TRBD1
cdr3_nt: TGCGCCAGCAGCTTGGCGACAGGGAAAACCTACGAGCAGTACTTC
cdr3_aa: CASSLATGKTYEQYF

j_call: TRBJ1-5
v_call: TRBV19
clone_size: .
d_call: TRBD1
cdr3_nt: TGTGCCAGTAGTAACTCCGGGACAGGGGTTTTCGATCAGCCCCAGCATTTT
cdr3_aa: CASSNSGTGVFDQPQHF